The present T cell receptor beta chain was sequenced within a study of cytomegalovirus exposure and HLA in healthy donors. PCR employed 60 Vbeta and 13 Jbeta primers. This table comes from immunoSEQ multiplex PCR, and its TCRdb copy is limited to in-frame clones, with some not included. Of about 160,000 clones in the sample, roughly 80% were seen once. Overall study results and limits: Compared with the roughly 700-donor mean, an Asian-associated ancestry cluster reportedly had fewer N-insertions, according to a later analysis.

As for this clone: Its antigen is unidentified.

Looked up from germline, CDR1 is SGDLS and CDR2 is YYNGEE. Germline trimming cut 4 bases from V and 6 bases from J; bases unmatched to any gene: 11. The CDR3 contains 16 residues. The TCR sequence derives from a woman aged 40 to 50 in good health and CMV-seronegative. The material sequenced was PBMCs. V usage is TRBV9 and J usage is TRBJ1-5; 9 nucleotides line up with TRBD1. CDR3 nucleotides: TGTGCCAGCAGCCCCGGGGGACAGGGAGGTATTCAGCCCCAGCATTTT. Protein product: CASSPGGQGGIQPQHF.